The 26 T cell receptor beta chains below were found in one sample sequenced in a study of blood T cell repertoires in COVID-19. Measured with immunoSEQ multiplex PCR; TCRdb has only the in-frame clones, and not every one. The sample records a few hundred thousand clones, approximately 85% being singletons. The sample consisted of PBMCs or T cells enriched from blood (not recorded which). The receptors originated from a man aged 25-45 years who had recovered from COVID-19.

V and J are TRBV6-2 or TRBV6-3 and TRBJ2-1; 8 bases agree with TRBD2. The CDR3 consists of 19 residues. Trimming at V came to 2 bases and at J to 2 bases, leaving 14 bases not matched to a gene. The V gene's germline CDR1 is MNHEY and CDR2 SVGEGT. CDR3 nucleotides: TGTGCCAGCAGTTACCCGACAGACGAATGGACTAGCCCCTACAATGAGCAGTTCTTC. Translating it yields CASSYPTDEWTSPYNEQFF.

In its sample, this clone was seen once. V and J are TRBV5-1 and TRBJ2-1; D gene unclear. In germline, CDR1 is SGHRS, CDR2 YFSETQ. V dropped 2 bases and J dropped 7 bases, with 16 bases sitting between them. The CDR3 runs to 15 residues. The chain's CDR3 is CASSLDSTTGNEQFF. CDR3 nucleotides: TGCGCCAGCAGCTTAGATAGTACGACCGGGAATGAGCAGTTCTTC.

The V call is TRBV25-1, the J call TRBJ1-1, with TRBD1 as a possible D gene (6 bases). V lost 8 bases and J 4 bases, leaving 17 bases between the germline ends. CDR3 length: 14 amino acids. Germline CDR1 MGHDK, CDR2 SYGVNS. As DNA, the CDR3 is TGTGCCAGCGGAGCGGGGGGGGCGCGCACTGAAGCTTTCTTT. Translation: CASGAGGARTEAFF.

This clone was found once. V is TRBV2 and J is TRBJ1-4; weak D call: TRBD1 (5 bases). CDR1 and CDR2 (germline): SNHLY, FYNNEI. The V and J ends lost 9 bases and 8 bases respectively, with 19 bases between them. This CDR3 contains 14 residues. The CDR3 is CASHLRDSGEKLFF. CDR3 DNA sequence: TGTGCCAGTCACCTCCGGGACTCCGGGGAAAAACTGTTTTTT.

The chain is built from TRBV6-2 or TRBV6-3 and TRBJ1-4, with TRBD1 matching 8 bases. J was trimmed by 8 bases and V by 2 bases; bases with no gene match: 1. This CDR3 has 13 amino acids. In germline, CDR1 is MNHEY, CDR2 SVGEGT. CDR3 in DNA: TGTGCCAGCAGTTACGACAGGGGAGAAAAACTGTTTTTT. This encodes CASSYDRGEKLFF.

This clone has just a few counts. This rearrangement joins TRBV2 to TRBJ1-6, with D perhaps matching TRBD1 (5 bases). V gave up 6 bases and J gave up 7 bases, with 13 bases separating them. From germline, CDR1 is SNHLY and CDR2 FYNNEI. The CDR3 extends over 14 amino acids. The CDR3 DNA reads as TGTGCCAGCAGACCGGGACTGCAAAATTCACCCCTCCACTTT. It is translated as CASRPGLQNSPLHF.

This clone was picked up one time. This chain links TRBV18 with TRBJ1-1; TRBD1 agrees at 7 bases. V lost 6 bases and J lost 0; bases outside the gene matches: 4. This CDR3 region has 14 residues. Germline V lookup: CDR1 KGHSH, CDR2 LQKENI. CDR3 sequence: CASSEGAVNTEAFF. CDR3 DNA: TGTGCCAGCTCGGAGGGGGCTGTGAACACTGAAGCTTTCTTT.

This sequence joins TRBV7-8 and TRBJ1-2; D not certain. The CDR3 sequence is 15 residues long. Trimming took 3 bases from V and 2 from J, leaving 13 bases between them. CDR1 and CDR2 from the germline V gene are SGHVS and FQNEAQ. This CDR3 is CASSLEDAANYGYTF. DNA for the CDR3: TGTGCCAGCAGCTTGGAGGACGCCGCAAACTATGGCTACACCTTC.

This clone has more than one count but fewer than ten. The chain carries TRBV3-1 (or the pseudogene TRBV3-2) and TRBJ2-7, with 7 positions matching TRBD1. V gave up 4 bases and J gave up 0 bases; unmatched junction bases: 6. Per the germline V gene, CDR1 is LGHDT and CDR2 is YNNKEL (reference sequence). This CDR3 spans 15 amino acids. Here the CDR3 reads CASSPRNRGSYEQYF. CDR3 DNA sequence: TGTGCCAGCAGCCCGCGTAACAGGGGCTCCTACGAGCAGTACTTC.

This clone was detected a few times. The J gene is TRBJ1-2, the V gene TRBV25-1; a weak D match, TRBD1 (5 bases). Deletions cut 1 base from V and 4 bases from J, with 10 bases between. Germline CDR1 MGHDK, CDR2 SYGVNS. CDR3 length: 14 amino acids. CDR3 protein: CASSESRQSYGYTF. The CDR3 bases are TGTGCCAGCAGTGAATCGAGACAGAGCTATGGCTACACCTTC.

This sequence joins TRBV13 and TRBJ1-2; D gene ambiguous. This CDR3 has 13 amino acids. V was cut by 5 bases and J by 4 bases, with 11 bases left in between. Germline CDR1 reads PRHDT; CDR2 reads FYEKMQ (reference sequence). The CDR3 sequence is CASSLIRTYGYTF. CDR3 sequence (DNA): TGTGCCAGCAGCCTCATCAGAACCTATGGCTACACCTTC. The entire variable domain, with the rest obtained from reference TRBV13 and TRBJ1-2, is as follows: AAGVIQSPRHLIKEKRETATLKCYPIPRHDTVYWYQQGPGQDPQFLISFYEKMQSDKGSIPDRFSAQQFSDYHSELNMSSLELGDSALYFCASSLIRTYGYTFGSGTRLTVV.

The V gene is TRBV7-3, the J gene TRBJ1-1, with 7 bases that match TRBD1. There are 13 residues in the CDR3. The V segment lost 3 bases and the J segment 5 bases; nucleotides outside the gene matches: 3. Germline V gives CDR1 SGHTA, CDR2 FQGTGA. CDR3 region: CASSLLQGTEAFF. DNA for the CDR3: TGTGCCAGCAGCTTGTTACAGGGGACTGAAGCTTTCTTT.

This sequence joins TRBV9 and TRBJ1-1; TRBD1 aligns across 8 bases. J gave up 8 bases and V 0 bases, and 9 bases lay outside the gene matches. This CDR3 comprises 15 residues. The germline CDR1 and CDR2 sequences are SGDLS and YYNGEE. CDR3 DNA sequence: TGTGCCAGCAGCGTAGTGATCTCGGGGACAGGCGAAGCTTTCTTT. Protein: CASSVVISGTGEAFF.

In regard to this clone: Additional DNA sequences in this sample encode the identical CDR3. The V and J genes are TRBV29-1 and TRBJ1-3; D remains unclear. The CDR3 has 13 amino acids. V was clipped by 5 bases and J by 0 bases, with 8 bases between them. Germline-derived CDR1 and CDR2 are SQVTM and ANQGSEA. CDR3 region: CSVRTGSGNTIYF. The CDR3 DNA sequence: TGCAGCGTTCGCACGGGCTCTGGAAACACCATATATTTT.

CDR3 sequence reads: CASSETWTSDTQYF. The CDR3 DNA reads TGTGCCAGCAGTGAAACGTGGACTTCAGATACGCAGTATTTT. This chain uses TRBV2 with TRBJ2-3; maybe TRBD2 (5 bases). The V end was cut by 2 bases, the J end by 4 bases, with 10 bases between. The CDR3 extends over 14 amino acids. Germline CDR1 is SNHLY and CDR2 is FYNNEI. The variable domain in full, with the rest retrieved from reference TRBV2 and TRBJ2-3, is EPEVTQTPSHQVTQMGQEVILRCVPISNHLYFYWYRQILGQKVEFLVSFYNNEISEKSEIFDDQFSVERPDGSNFTLKIRSTKLEDSAMYFCASSETWTSDTQYFGPGTRLTVL.

The rearrangement uses TRBV18 and TRBJ1-6; D perhaps matches TRBD1 (6 bases). CDR1 KGHSH and CDR2 LQKENI come from the germline V gene. The CDR3 is 16 residues long. The germline V and J ends were trimmed by 1 base and 5 bases, with 12 bases remaining between them. This CDR3 is CASSPQRTVNNSPLHF. The CDR3 DNA follows: TGTGCCAGCTCACCACAAAGGACAGTAAATAATTCACCCCTCCACTTT.

V and J are TRBV5-6 and TRBJ2-6; 8 nucleotides line up with TRBD2. The J segment lost 1 base and the V segment lost 3 bases, leaving 12 bases of the junction unmatched. The CDR3 totals 19 residues. The germline CDR1 and CDR2 sequences are SGHDT and YYEEEE. CDR3 in amino acids: CASSYAAGGAFSGANVLTF. For the CDR3, the DNA is TGTGCCAGCAGCTACGCCGCGGGGGGCGCTTTTTCTGGGGCCAACGTCCTGACTTTC.

V usage is TRBV4-1 and J usage is TRBJ1-3; no clear D. The V gene's germline CDR1 is MGHRA and CDR2 YSYEKL. The V and J ends lost 1 base and 0 bases respectively, with 7 bases between them. There are 15 residues in the CDR3. The CDR3, as DNA: TGCGCCAGCAGCCAAGGGGCAAGCTCTGGAAACACCATATATTTT. Translated, it gives CASSQGASSGNTIYF.

This rearrangement joins TRBV30 to TRBJ2-7; 10 bases align to TRBD1. Germline CDR1 reads GTSNPN; CDR2 reads SVGIG (reference sequence). This CDR3 has 14 residues. J lost 7 bases, V lost 3 bases, and 9 bases had no gene match. This CDR3 reads CAWRVDRGVGEQYF. CDR3 sequence (DNA): TGTGCCTGGAGGGTGGACAGGGGGGTCGGGGAGCAGTACTTC.

This chain links TRBV11-2 with TRBJ2-1, with a possible D match to TRBD1 (5 bases). Looked up from germline, CDR1 is SGHAT and CDR2 is FQNNGV. Trimming stripped 5 bases from V and 12 bases from J, with 14 bases between. The CDR3 is made up of 12 amino acids. CDR3 loop: CASSPRGHRQFF. The CDR3 region has the DNA TGTGCCAGCAGCCCAAGGGGCCACCGGCAGTTCTTC. The full variable domain, with the rest looked up from reference TRBV11-2 and TRBJ2-1, is EAGVAQSPRYKIIEKRQSVAFWCNPISGHATLYWYQQILGQGPKLLIQFQNNGVVDDSQLPKDRFSAERLKGVDSTLKIQPAKLEDSAVYLCASSPRGHRQFFGPGTRLTVL.

The chain couples TRBV4-1 to TRBJ2-7; D is undetermined. The V gene lost 4 bases and the J gene lost 2 bases, with 6 bases spanning the gap. Germline-derived CDR1 and CDR2 are MGHRA and YSYEKL. The CDR3 extends over 12 amino acids. CDR3: CASSPSPYEQYF. CDR3 nucleotide sequence: TGCGCCAGCAGCCCGTCTCCCTACGAGCAGTACTTC.

This chain joins TRBV5-6 and TRBJ1-2, with 7 bases matching TRBD1. Germline values: CDR1 SGHDT, CDR2 YYEEEE. Trimming removed 2 bases from V and 4 bases from J; junction bases left unmatched: 2. CDR3 length equals 13 residues. CDR3 amino acids: CASSFPGGYGYTF. DNA for the CDR3: TGTGCCAGCAGCTTTCCAGGGGGCTATGGCTACACCTTC. The whole variable domain, filled in from reference TRBV5-6 and TRBJ1-2, reads DAGVTQSPTHLIKTRGQQVTLRCSPKSGHDTVSWYQQALGQGPQFIFQYYEEEERQRGNFPDRFSGHQFPNYSSELNVNALLLGDSALYLCASSFPGGYGYTFGSGTRLTVV.

This chain joins TRBV6-5 and TRBJ2-7, with D possibly matching TRBD2 (5 bases). CDR1 is MNHEY, CDR2 SVGAGI, per germline. The CDR3 is 14 residues long. Trimming took off 0 bases at V and 3 bases at J, with 9 bases between the two ends. Here the CDR3 reads CASSYSRVLYEQYF. For the CDR3, the DNA is TGTGCCAGCAGTTACTCGAGGGTTCTCTACGAGCAGTACTTC.

The chain's CDR3 is CASSNLRGIPEAFF. CDR3 DNA sequence: TGTGCCAGTAGTAACCTCAGGGGAATCCCTGAAGCTTTCTTT. The chain has TRBV19 and TRBJ1-1; the D gene is possibly TRBD1 (6 bases). Trimming left V 4 bases short and J 6 bases short, with 15 bases between. The CDR3 totals 14 residues. The V gene's germline CDR1 is LNHDA and CDR2 SQIVND (reference sequence).

For the CDR3, the DNA is TGTGCTTACCGTGCCGGGACTTACTACGAGCAGTACTTC. This codes for CAYRAGTYYEQYF. The chain combines TRBV2 with TRBJ2-7; a weak D match, TRBD2 (6 bases). Germline CDR1 SNHLY, CDR2 FYNNEI. The CDR3 totals 13 residues.

The J gene is TRBJ2-1, the V gene TRBV4-1, with 8 nucleotides matching TRBD2. V dropped 3 bases and J dropped 3; count of bases not matched to a gene: 4. CDR3 length equals 15 residues. CDR1 MGHRA and CDR2 YSYEKL come from the germline V gene. The CDR3 DNA follows: TGCGCCAGCAGCCACGCCGGGACTAGCTACAATGAGCAGTTCTTC. Translation: CASSHAGTSYNEQFF.